Each of the 29 T cell receptor beta chains below was sequenced from the same sample in a study of T cells in Graves' hyperthyroidism and ophthalmopathy. RNA transcripts yielded amplified TCR beta CDR3 regions. First-round RT-PCR of the TCR CDR3 relied on the HTBI primer set. Via MiXCR, TCRdb re-called the multiplex PCR reads, giving one row per CDR3 protein. The repertoire consists of around 450,000 distinct CDR3 sequences, with less than 20% occurring once and the leading ten covering 13% to 15%. Sample: blood. Source of these receptors: a woman aged 18-35 years with Graves' hyperthyroidism.

In nucleotides, the CDR3 is TGCGCCAGCACCGGACTAGCGGGAGAGGGGACCGGGGAGCTGTTTTTT. Protein: CASTGLAGEGTGELFF. The V and J genes are TRBV5-1 and TRBJ2-2; 13 bases line up with TRBD2. Germline V gene lookup returns CDR1 SGHRS and CDR2 YFSETQ. The CDR3 covers 16 residues. After removal of 6 bases from V and 5 bases from J, the junction contained 7 bases not matched to a gene.

The sample holds many counts of this clonotype. The rearrangement joins TRBV20-1 to TRBJ2-2; 10 bases match TRBD1. The V gene's germline CDR1 is DFQATT and CDR2 SNEGSKA (reference sequence). Germline trimming cut 5 bases from V and 4 bases from J; bases unmatched to any gene: 13. CDR3 length: 17 amino acids. The CDR3 DNA follows: TGCAGTGCTCAAGGGTTAGGGACAGGGGAGAGCACCGGGGAGCTGTTTTTT. Amino acids: CSAQGLGTGESTGELFF.

This clonotype showed up just a few times. CDR3 bases: TGTGCCAGTAGTAAGGCCGAGACTAGGGTACGCAACGCTGAAGCTTTCTTT. This translates into CASSKAETRVRNAEAFF. V is TRBV19 and J is TRBJ1-1; D remains unclear. Germline-derived CDR1 and CDR2 are LNHDA and SQIVND (reference sequence). The ends were cut back, 4 bases at V and 6 bases at J, with 24 bases in the middle. CDR3 size: 17 residues.

This clonotype was seen repeatedly, ten times or more. The CDR3 protein is CASSASGTGLSYEQYF. The CDR3 DNA reads as TGTGCCAGCAGTGCCTCCGGGACAGGGCTCTCCTACGAGCAGTACTTC. The chain is built from TRBV25-1 and TRBJ2-7, with 9 bases fitting TRBD1. Trimming took 4 bases from V and 0 from J; bases not matched to a gene: 7. The germline V gene has CDR1 MGHDK and CDR2 SYGVNS. CDR3 size: 16 residues.

This clonotype was seen ten or more times. This chain links TRBV20-1 with TRBJ1-6, with D possibly TRBD1 on 6 matching bases. Germline CDR1 and CDR2: DFQATT and SNEGSKA (reference sequence). The CDR3 runs to 13 residues. The V end was cut by 5 bases, the J end by 11 bases, with 16 bases between. The CDR3 region is CSASTLTGPPLHF. The CDR3 nucleotides read TGCAGTGCTTCGACCCTAACAGGGCCACCCCTCCACTTT.

The table lists this clonotype with many counts. Relative to the germline gene, one junction end is altered; a read error may explain this. In nucleotides, the CDR3 is TGTGCCAGCAGCCAAGGCGTCCACTCTGTAAACACCATATATTTT. This translates into CASSQGVHSVNTIYF. The J gene is TRBJ1-3, the V gene TRBV3-1; D gene ambiguous. CDR1 is LGHDT and CDR2 is YNNKEL in the germline V gene (reference sequence). This CDR3 is 15 amino acids long.

This clonotype was seen ten or more times. The chain joins TRBV20-1 to TRBJ2-7; 8 positions agree with TRBD1. This CDR3 contains 14 residues. From germline, CDR1 is DFQATT and CDR2 SNEGSKA (reference sequence). The junction had 6 bases not matched to a gene; V was cut back by 5 bases and J by 0 bases. The CDR3, as DNA: TGCAGTGCTTCCGGGACAGGCTTCTCCTACGAGCAGTACTTC. This sequence encodes CSASGTGFSYEQYF.

This clonotype was observed at least ten times. This chain links TRBV13 with TRBJ1-2, with D possibly TRBD1 on 5 matching bases. Germline CDR1 is PRHDT and CDR2 is FYEKMQ (reference sequence). This CDR3 is 14 amino acids long. V was cut by 5 bases and J by 6 bases, with 16 bases left in between. CDR3 in DNA: TGTGCCAGCAGCCACTACAGGATATGGGATGGCTACACCTTC. This encodes CASSHYRIWDGYTF.

This clonotype was counted ten times or more. This sequence joins TRBV5-4 and TRBJ2-3; D possibly corresponds to TRBD2 (5 bases). The V end was cut by 0 bases, the J end by 9 bases, with 11 bases between. CDR1 SGHNT and CDR2 YYREEE come from the germline V gene (reference sequence). This CDR3 has 13 amino acids. Written as DNA, the CDR3 is TGTGCCAGCAGCTTGGCCGAGAGGGAAACGCAGTATTTT. Translated, it gives CASSLAERETQYF.

The chain uses TRBV13 and TRBJ2-7; 11 bases line up with TRBD1. The CDR3 sequence is 15 residues long. The germline V gene encodes CDR1 PRHDT and CDR2 FYEKMQ (reference sequence). J was trimmed by 3 bases and V by 6 bases; bases with no gene match: 7. CDR3 in DNA: TGTGCCAGCAGTTTGCCCGGGACAGGGGGCTACGAGCAGTACTTC. Protein sequence: CASSLPGTGGYEQYF.

This clonotype has more than one count but fewer than ten. The gene calls are TRBV28 and TRBJ1-1; TRBD1 might be the D (5 bases). The CDR3 covers 18 residues. Germline V gene sequence: CDR1 MDHEN, CDR2 SYDVKM. Trimming stripped 3 bases from V and 0 bases from J, with 20 bases between. The CDR3 region is CASSFFQGRLNMNTEAFF. The CDR3 DNA is TGTGCCAGCAGTTTTTTCCAGGGTAGGCTCAACATGAACACTGAAGCTTTCTTT.

Regarding this clonotype: One end of the junction is discordant with germline, which a read error may explain. V and J are TRBV11-2 and TRBJ1-6; D gene uncertain. The CDR3 extends over 14 amino acids. Germline values: CDR1 SGHAT, CDR2 FQNNGV. The CDR3 DNA reads TGTGCCAGCAGCTTAGGTGCCTATAATTCACCCCCCCACTTT. Protein product: CASSLGAYNSPPHF. Full variable domain (outside the CDR3, taken from reference TRBV11-2 and TRBJ1-6): EAGVAQSPRYKIIEKRQSVAFWCNPISGHATLYWYQQILGQGPKLLIQFQNNGVVDDSQLPKDRFSAERLKGVDSTLKIQPAKLEDSAVYLCASSLGAYNSPPHFGNGTRLTVT.

This chain uses TRBV7-9 with TRBJ2-7; no clear D gene. Looked up from germline, CDR1 is SEHNR and CDR2 is FQNEAQ (reference sequence). Between the trimmed V and J ends, which lost 2 bases and 4 bases, there was a span of 6 bases. The CDR3 extends over 12 amino acids. The CDR3 region has the DNA TGTGCCAGCAGCTTAATGAGTTACGAGCAGTACTTC. Amino acids: CASSLMSYEQYF.

This clonotype has ten or more counts. This chain connects TRBV6-2 or TRBV6-3 to TRBJ2-1, with D possibly being TRBD1 (5 bases). The CDR3 contains 14 residues. V was clipped by 6 bases and J by 6 bases, with 15 bases between them. In germline, CDR1 is MNHEY, CDR2 SVGEGT. The CDR3, as DNA: TGTGCCAGCAGAGGGGATTTGATCCCCAATGAGCAGTTCTTC. As protein: CASRGDLIPNEQFF.

The CDR3 is CSAQRTGGYNSPLHF. CDR3 sequence (DNA): TGCAGTGCTCAGCGGACAGGAGGCTATAATTCACCCCTCCACTTT. The chain carries TRBV20-1 and TRBJ1-6; 7 bases align to TRBD1. V dropped 5 bases and J dropped 3; count of bases not matched to a gene: 7. Germline V gives CDR1 DFQATT, CDR2 SNEGSKA (reference sequence). This CDR3 is built from 15 residues.

Only a few counts were recorded for this clonotype. This chain joins TRBV27 and TRBJ1-6; no clear D gene. Germline values: CDR1 MNHEY, CDR2 SMNVEV (reference sequence). Trimming took 3 bases from V and 8 from J, leaving 11 bases between them. This CDR3 region has 14 residues. The CDR3, as DNA: TGTGCCAGCAGTTTGGCCATGAGGGATTCACCCCTCCACTTT. Protein product: CASSLAMRDSPLHF.

This sequence joins TRBV7-9 and TRBJ2-1, with D possibly being TRBD1 or TRBD2 (6 bases each). The CDR3 totals 16 residues. Germline V gives CDR1 SEHNR, CDR2 FQNEAQ (reference sequence). V lost 4 bases and J 0 bases, leaving 13 bases between the germline ends. The DNA for the CDR3 is TGTGCCAGCAGCTCCCCCGGGGGCAGCTCCTACAATGAGCAGTTCTTC. Translating it yields CASSSPGGSSYNEQFF.

This clonotype was recorded at least ten times. This sequence joins TRBV28 and TRBJ2-7, with TRBD2 matching 11 bases. After removal of 6 bases from V and 7 bases from J, the junction contained 14 bases not matched to a gene. The CDR3 is made up of 16 amino acids. Germline V gene lookup returns CDR1 MDHEN and CDR2 SYDVKM. Here the CDR3 reads CASSPPTSGKAGEQYF. The CDR3 nucleotides read TGTGCCAGCAGCCCCCCGACTAGCGGGAAGGCGGGGGAGCAGTACTTC.

This clonotype showed up just once. One junction end disagrees with the germline gene, perhaps due to a read error. The chain has TRBV6-1 and TRBJ1-5; D gene unclear. The germline V gene encodes CDR1 MNHNS and CDR2 SASEGT. The CDR3 consists of 15 residues. The CDR3 protein is CASSDRQSGGQPQPF. CDR3 DNA sequence: TGTGCCAGCAGTGACCGCCAAAGTGGAGGTCAGCCCCAGCCTTTT.

In this sample, this clonotype turned up a few times. V gene TRBV5-1 combines with J gene TRBJ2-1; 9 nucleotides agree with TRBD1. Germline V gene sequence: CDR1 SGHRS, CDR2 YFSETQ. The length of the CDR3 is 16 residues. Losses at the gene ends were 3 bases for V and 5 bases for J; bases not matched to a gene: 9. The CDR3 nucleotides are TGCGCCAGCAGCTCCAACAGGGGGCCCCCTCACAATGAGCAGTTCTTC. Translated, it gives CASSSNRGPPHNEQFF.

The chain has TRBV4-1 and TRBJ2-7; TRBD1 aligns across 8 bases. The germline gives CDR1 MGHRA, CDR2 YSYEKL. The junction had 9 bases not matched to a gene; V was cut back by 0 bases and J by 2 bases. This CDR3 region has 17 residues. The CDR3 loop is CASSQEGRTGSTYEQYF. The DNA for the CDR3 is TGCGCCAGCAGCCAAGAGGGAAGGACAGGGTCAACCTACGAGCAGTACTTC.

The rearrangement links TRBV20-1 to TRBJ2-1; the D is unclear. Trimming cost V 1 base and J 4 bases, with 11 bases left between them. Germline values: CDR1 DFQATT, CDR2 SNEGSKA (reference sequence). The CDR3 totals 14 residues. The CDR3 sequence: CSARGLFHYNEQFF. CDR3 DNA sequence: TGCAGTGCTAGAGGCCTATTCCATTACAATGAGCAGTTCTTC.

This rearrangement joins TRBV19 to TRBJ2-7; 8 nucleotides agree with TRBD2. J lost 2 bases, V lost 10 bases, and 4 bases had no gene match. The V gene's germline CDR1 is LNHDA and CDR2 SQIVND (reference sequence). The CDR3 sequence is 12 residues long. The CDR3 coding sequence is TGTGCCACCCAAGCGGGAGCCTACGAGCAGTACTTC. It is translated as CATQAGAYEQYF. Drawing the rest from reference TRBV19 and TRBJ2-7, the complete variable domain is DGGITQSPKYLFRKEGQNVTLSCEQNLNHDAMYWYRQDPGQGLRLIYYSQIVNDFQKGDIAEGYSVSREKKESFPLTVTSAQKNPTAFYLCATQAGAYEQYFGPGTRLTVT.

The V gene is TRBV7-8, the J gene TRBJ2-1; 13 nucleotides align to TRBD2. The J segment lost 9 bases and the V segment lost 5 bases, leaving 10 bases of the junction unmatched. The CDR3 is made up of 16 amino acids. Germline V gene lookup returns CDR1 SGHVS and CDR2 FQNEAQ. CDR3 residues: CASSLRTSGRAPEQFF. The DNA for the CDR3 is TGTGCCAGCAGCCTACGAACTAGCGGGAGGGCCCCTGAGCAGTTCTTC. The whole variable domain, filled in from reference TRBV7-8 and TRBJ2-1, reads GAGVSQSPRYKVAKRGQDVALRCDPISGHVSLFWYQQALGQGPEFLTYFQNEAQLDKSGLPSDRFFAERPEGSVSTLKIQRTQQEDSAVYLCASSLRTSGRAPEQFFGPGTRLTVL.

This clonotype was seen many times. The J gene is TRBJ1-1, the V gene TRBV7-8; 8 bases are a match to TRBD1. CDR3 length: 14 residues. With 4 bases clipped from V and 5 bases from J, the junction kept 6 bases outside the gene matches. Germline lookup yields CDR1 SGHVS and CDR2 FQNEAQ. This chain's CDR3 is CASSSGQAVTEAFF. The CDR3 region has the DNA TGTGCCAGCAGCTCGGGACAGGCAGTTACTGAAGCTTTCTTT. Drawing the rest from reference TRBV7-8 and TRBJ1-1, the complete variable domain is GAGVSQSPRYKVAKRGQDVALRCDPISGHVSLFWYQQALGQGPEFLTYFQNEAQLDKSGLPSDRFFAERPEGSVSTLKIQRTQQEDSAVYLCASSSGQAVTEAFFGQGTRLTVV.

Regarding this clonotype: A much larger clone differs from this one at a single base, so this may be a read error. This chain uses TRBV20-1 with TRBJ1-1; 7 positions agree with TRBD1. The germline V gene has CDR1 DFQATT and CDR2 SNEGSKA (reference sequence). The CDR3 has 14 amino acids. Trimming took 5 bases from V and 4 from J; bases not matched to a gene: 10. The CDR3 bases are TGCAGTGCTCCTACAGGGGCGGCGAGCACTGAAGCTTTCTTT. Its translation: CSAPTGAASTEAFF.

The chain carries TRBV7-9 and TRBJ2-3; the D gene is possibly TRBD1 (6 bases). Trimming pared 7 bases from V and 8 bases from J, leaving 19 bases between. CDR1 is SEHNR, CDR2 FQNEAQ, per germline (reference sequence). The CDR3 totals 14 residues. The CDR3 sequence: CASIKDRGYGTQYF. The CDR3 DNA sequence: TGTGCCAGCATCAAGGACAGAGGGTATGGTACGCAGTATTTT.

This clonotype was found many times. V gene TRBV20-1 combines with J gene TRBJ2-1; 7 nucleotides agree with TRBD1. This CDR3 has 13 residues. V was pared by 6 bases and J by 12 bases, with 14 bases of the junction left unmatched. Germline-derived CDR1 and CDR2 are DFQATT and SNEGSKA (reference sequence). The CDR3 coding sequence is TGCAGTGCACCAGATCCGAGGGGGCCCTCGCAGTTCTTC. This codes for CSAPDPRGPSQFF.

This clonotype was recorded many times. The chain recombines TRBV2 with TRBJ1-1, with a tentative D call TRBD1 (5 bases). CDR3 length: 13 amino acids. CDR1 is SNHLY, CDR2 FYNNEI, per germline. V lost 4 bases and J 5 bases, leaving 11 bases between the germline ends. The CDR3 bases are TGTGCCAGCAGTGGAAATGGGGGTACTGAAGCTTTCTTT. Protein product: CASSGNGGTEAFF.